This TCR beta chain was retrieved from a study of T cells expressing NK-cell markers. Study conclusions and caveats: What remained unclear was the HCMV specificity of expanded NKG2C+ T cell clones.

For TCR beta, cDNA was produced by 5'RACE template switching with UMIs. For each CDR3 protein, TCRdb gives one entry from its re-call of the 5' RACE reads, without DNA. Here the sample table reports 300,000 to 450,000 distinct CDR3 sequences. The CDR3 is 15 residues long. CDR1 is KGHSH, CDR2 LQKENI, per germline. Remarks on this clonotype: The antigen is unknown.

Input material: blood T cells: a sorted CD56 or NKG2C T cell subset, CD4+ or CD8+ T cells, or bulk PBMC T cells (not recorded which). The chain links TRBV18 to TRBJ2-7; no DNA is available, so the TRBD1 call from TCRdb remains unchecked. The TCR sequence derives from a man aged 18-70 years in good health. CDR3 in amino acids: CASSPPRTGSYEQYF.